This is a list of T cell receptor beta chains from one sample in a study of CD8 T cells in ankylosing spondylitis. Each CDR3 protein gets one entry after TCRdb re-called the 5' RACE reads with MiXCR. The data hold almost 400,000 distinct CDR3 sequences, with around 24% observed a single time. Sequencing used blood, either unsorted or a sorted T cell fraction (not recorded which). The receptors here all came from a male donor with ankylosing spondylitis. The CDR3 runs from the conserved cysteine through the conserved F or W. The order of the fields is clone size, J gene, V gene, D gene, CDR3 protein, CDR3 DNA. The D gene is left open where the match is weak. Rows give clone size only sometimes, using once, few, many, or a class for an expanded clone.

size: few; J: TRBJ2-3; V: TRBV6-4; D: NA; CDR3: CASSLDTTDTQYF; DNA: TGTGCCAGCAGTCTTGACACTACGGATACGCAGTATTTT
size: few; J: TRBJ2-3; V: TRBV7-2; D: NA; CDR3: CASSRGVTSTDTQYF; DNA: TGTGCCAGCAGCCGCGGGGTAACTAGCACAGATACGCAGTATTTT
size: once; J: TRBJ1-1; V: TRBV2; D: TRBD1; CDR3: CASIRGGQGAGTEAFF; DNA: TGTGCCAGCATCCGGGGGGGTCAGGGGGCTGGCACTGAAGCTTTCTTT
size: NA; J: TRBJ2-1; V: TRBV4-2; D: TRBD2; CDR3: CASSQTGLAGDNEQFF; DNA: TGTGCCAGCAGCCAGACAGGGCTAGCGGGAGACAATGAGCAGTTCTTC
size: few; J: TRBJ2-5; V: TRBV2; D: TRBD2; CDR3: CASRSGRETQYF; DNA: TGTGCCAGCCGTAGCGGGAGGGAGACCCAGTACTTC
size: few; J: TRBJ2-1; V: TRBV29-1; D: NA; CDR3: CSAGDNGNNEQFF; DNA: TGCAGCGCTGGGGATAACGGGAACAATGAGCAGTTCTTC
size: once; J: TRBJ2-7; V: TRBV5-1; D: TRBD2; CDR3: CASSMASGATYEQYF; DNA: TGCGCCAGCTCGATGGCTAGCGGGGCTACCTACGAGCAGTACTTC
size: few; J: TRBJ2-7; V: TRBV4-2; D: NA; CDR3: CASSRLDTPTFYEQYF; DNA: TGTGCCAGCAGCCGGTTGGACACGCCGACCTTCTACGAGCAGTACTTC
size: NA; J: TRBJ1-1; V: TRBV28; D: NA; CDR3: CASSFQGTEAFF; DNA: TGTGCCAGCAGTTTTCAGGGCACTGAAGCTTTCTTT
size: NA; J: TRBJ2-7; V: TRBV12-3/TRBV12-4; D: TRBD2; CDR3: CASSWASGAYEQYF; DNA: TGTGCCAGCAGCTGGGCTAGCGGAGCCTACGAGCAGTACTTC
size: NA; J: TRBJ2-7; V: TRBV20-1; D: NA; CDR3: CSASVGADEQYF; DNA: TGCAGTGCTAGTGTGGGCGCGGACGAGCAGTACTTC
size: NA; J: TRBJ2-7; V: TRBV12-3/TRBV12-4; D: TRBD2; CDR3: CASTLGGRVYEQYF; DNA: TGTGCCAGCACGCTTGGCGGGAGGGTGTACGAGCAGTACTTC
size: NA; J: TRBJ2-1; V: TRBV10-3; D: NA; CDR3: CAISEGFYYNEQFF; DNA: TGTGCCATCAGTGAGGGATTTTACTACAATGAGCAGTTCTTC
size: NA; J: TRBJ2-1; V: TRBV25-1; D: TRBD2; CDR3: CASSASGRAGEQFF; DNA: TGTGCCAGCAGTGCTAGCGGGAGGGCCGGTGAGCAGTTCTTC
size: few; J: TRBJ2-3; V: TRBV20-1; D: TRBD2; CDR3: CSAPPSGRTDTQYF; DNA: TGCAGTGCCCCTCCTAGCGGGAGAACAGATACGCAGTATTTT
size: NA; J: TRBJ1-2; V: TRBV5-5; D: NA; CDR3: CASSFLTISGGYTF; DNA: TGTGCCAGCAGCTTCCTGACTATCTCGGGAGGCTACACCTTC
size: few; J: TRBJ2-3; V: TRBV24-1; D: NA; CDR3: CATGGGATDTQYF; DNA: TGTGCCACGGGCGGCGGGGCGACAGATACGCAGTATTTT
size: NA; J: TRBJ1-5; V: TRBV2; D: TRBD1; CDR3: CASSGQGQRSNQPQHF; DNA: TGTGCCAGCAGTGGACAGGGACAAAGGAGCAATCAGCCCCAGCATTTT
size: NA; J: TRBJ1-6; V: TRBV20-1; D: NA; CDR3: CSARVSGNSPLHF; DNA: TGCAGTGCTAGAGTCTCCGGGAATTCACCCCTCCACTTT
size: NA; J: TRBJ2-1; V: TRBV28; D: NA; CDR3: CASSLVGFEQFF; DNA: TGTGCCAGCAGTTTAGTAGGCTTTGAGCAGTTCTTC
size: NA; J: TRBJ2-7; V: TRBV6-5; D: TRBD2; CDR3: CASSYSTLAASGTYEQYF; DNA: TGTGCCAGCAGTTACTCGACGCTGGCCGCTAGCGGCACCTACGAGCAGTACTTC
size: NA; J: TRBJ2-7; V: TRBV20-1; D: TRBD1; CDR3: CSAFPGQAHSYEQYF; DNA: TGCAGTGCGTTCCCGGGACAGGCGCACTCCTACGAGCAGTACTTC
size: NA; J: TRBJ2-5; V: TRBV9; D: NA; CDR3: CASSQDGASQYF; DNA: TGTGCCAGCAGCCAGGACGGCGCTTCCCAGTACTTC
size: few; J: TRBJ2-6; V: TRBV6-5; D: NA; CDR3: CASSYLSSGANVLTF; DNA: TGTGCCAGCAGTTACTTGTCCTCTGGGGCCAACGTCCTGACTTTC
size: NA; J: TRBJ2-7; V: TRBV6-2/TRBV6-3; D: NA; CDR3: CASSYRGRVTYEQYF; DNA: TGTGCCAGCAGTTACCGGGGCCGGGTTACCTACGAGCAGTACTTC
size: NA; J: TRBJ2-1; V: TRBV7-3; D: NA; CDR3: CASSLTEGGLLSYNEQFF; DNA: TGTGCCAGCAGCTTAACAGAGGGGGGCCTACTTTCCTACAATGAGCAGTTCTTC
size: once; J: TRBJ2-5; V: TRBV7-6; D: NA; CDR3: CASSLGQTQETQYF; DNA: TGTGCCAGCAGCTTAGGACAGACCCAAGAGACCCAGTACTTC
size: NA; J: TRBJ2-3; V: TRBV28; D: NA; CDR3: CASSLSTGLWEDTQYF; DNA: TGTGCCAGCAGTCTCAGTACAGGGCTTTGGGAAGATACGCAGTATTTT
size: NA; J: TRBJ2-2; V: TRBV20-1; D: TRBD2; CDR3: CSAFRGSGMGTGELFF; DNA: TGCAGTGCTTTTCGGGGTAGCGGGATGGGTACCGGGGAGCTGTTTTTT
size: few; J: TRBJ1-2; V: TRBV7-2; D: TRBD1; CDR3: CASRLQGAGGYGYTF; DNA: TGTGCCAGCAGACTACAGGGGGCAGGTGGCTATGGCTACACCTTC
size: few; J: TRBJ1-5; V: TRBV7-6; D: NA; CDR3: CASSPEGRVGQPQHF; DNA: TGTGCCAGCAGCCCCGAGGGCAGGGTCGGTCAGCCCCAGCATTTT
size: few; J: TRBJ2-7; V: TRBV19; D: TRBD2; CDR3: CASSISSTSGIYEQYF; DNA: TGTGCCAGTAGTATATCTTCGACTAGCGGGATCTACGAGCAGTACTTC
size: many; J: TRBJ2-7; V: TRBV12-3/TRBV12-4; D: NA; CDR3: CASSSPPEDYEQYF; DNA: TGTGCCAGCAGTTCCCCCCCAGAGGACTACGAGCAGTACTTC
size: NA; J: TRBJ2-1; V: TRBV4-2; D: TRBD2; CDR3: CASSQDQTRASGSYNEQFF; DNA: TGTGCCAGCAGCCAAGACCAAACGCGGGCTAGCGGGAGCTACAATGAGCAGTTCTTC
size: NA; J: TRBJ2-1; V: TRBV5-1; D: TRBD2; CDR3: CASSLLLAGPNEQFF; DNA: TGCGCCAGCAGCTTGCTTCTAGCGGGACCCAATGAGCAGTTCTTC
size: NA; J: TRBJ1-1; V: TRBV4-3; D: NA; CDR3: CASSQDLGTEAFF; DNA: TGCGCCAGCAGCCAAGATTTGGGCACTGAAGCTTTCTTT
size: few; J: TRBJ2-2; V: TRBV12-3/TRBV12-4; D: TRBD2; CDR3: CASSFLLQAGAGELFF; DNA: TGTGCCAGCAGTTTCCTCCTACAGGCGGGGGCCGGGGAGCTGTTTTTT
size: NA; J: TRBJ1-2; V: TRBV18; D: NA; CDR3: CASSPTEASGYTF; DNA: TGTGCCAGCTCACCGACCGAGGCATCGGGCTACACCTTC
size: few; J: TRBJ1-5; V: TRBV12-3/TRBV12-4; D: NA; CDR3: CAGRGQTHSNQPQHF; DNA: TGTGCCGGCCGTGGACAAACTCATAGCAATCAGCCCCAGCATTTT
size: many; J: TRBJ2-1; V: TRBV30; D: NA; CDR3: CAWRGGRDLF; DNA: TGTGCCTGGAGGGGGGGGCGCGATCTCTTC
size: NA; J: TRBJ2-7; V: TRBV28; D: NA; CDR3: CASRVPGSYEQYF; DNA: TGTGCCAGCCGGGTCCCTGGATCCTACGAGCAGTACTTC
size: NA; J: TRBJ2-7; V: TRBV28; D: NA; CDR3: CASIGWGGEQYF; DNA: TGTGCCAGCATCGGCTGGGGTGGCGAGCAGTACTTC
size: NA; J: TRBJ2-1; V: TRBV5-5; D: TRBD2; CDR3: CASSEGLAGLGSYNEQFF; DNA: TGTGCCAGCAGCGAGGGACTAGCGGGACTAGGCTCCTACAATGAGCAGTTCTTC
size: few; J: TRBJ2-6; V: TRBV18; D: NA; CDR3: CASSPGAGANVLTF; DNA: TGTGCCAGCTCACCAGGGGCCGGGGCCAACGTCCTGACTTTC
size: NA; J: TRBJ2-3; V: TRBV25-1; D: TRBD2; CDR3: CASGGGGLAVDTQYF; DNA: TGTGCCAGCGGAGGTGGGGGACTAGCGGTGGATACGCAGTATTTT
size: few; J: TRBJ2-3; V: TRBV20-1; D: TRBD2; CDR3: CSAESSGSRADTQYF; DNA: TGCAGTGCTGAATCTAGCGGGAGCAGGGCAGATACGCAGTATTTT
size: NA; J: TRBJ2-5; V: TRBV5-1; D: TRBD1; CDR3: CASSPGGTGARETQYF; DNA: TGCGCCAGCAGCCCCGGAGGAACAGGGGCACGGGAGACCCAGTACTTC
size: NA; J: TRBJ1-1; V: TRBV20-1; D: NA; CDR3: CSAQQASGAGEAFF; DNA: TGCAGTGCCCAGCAGGCTTCAGGGGCGGGTGAAGCTTTCTTT
size: few; J: TRBJ2-1; V: TRBV15; D: NA; CDR3: CATSRYGTLSYNEQFF; DNA: TGTGCCACCAGTCGTTACGGGACTTTGTCCTACAATGAGCAGTTCTTC
size: NA; J: TRBJ2-3; V: TRBV30; D: NA; CDR3: CAWRPRTLDTQYF; DNA: TGTGCCTGGAGACCACGGACCTTAGATACGCAGTATTTT
size: NA; J: TRBJ1-5; V: TRBV30; D: NA; CDR3: CAWSGRADQPQHF; DNA: TGTGCCTGGAGTGGGAGGGCGGATCAGCCCCAGCATTTT
size: NA; J: TRBJ2-1; V: TRBV7-3; D: TRBD2; CDR3: CASSLLAEAYNEQFF; DNA: TGTGCCAGCAGCTTACTAGCGGAGGCCTACAATGAGCAGTTCTTC
size: NA; J: TRBJ2-3; V: TRBV27; D: NA; CDR3: CASSRSGHRDTQYF; DNA: TGTGCCAGCAGCCGTAGCGGCCATCGGGATACGCAGTATTTT
size: many; J: TRBJ2-1; V: TRBV25-1; D: NA; CDR3: CASSIAATYNEQFF; DNA: TGTGCCAGCAGCATAGCGGCAACGTACAATGAGCAGTTCTTC
size: few; J: TRBJ1-2; V: TRBV3-1; D: NA; CDR3: CASSQEAGGYGYTF; DNA: TGTGCCAGCAGCCAAGAAGCGGGGGGCTATGGCTACACCTTC
size: few; J: TRBJ1-2; V: TRBV5-6; D: NA; CDR3: CASSVIQGIRGYTF; DNA: TGTGCCAGCAGCGTCATACAGGGAATTCGTGGCTACACCTTC
size: few; J: TRBJ1-1; V: TRBV20-1; D: NA; CDR3: CSASRFREGTEAFF; DNA: TGCAGTGCTAGTAGGTTCAGAGAGGGCACTGAAGCTTTCTTT
size: NA; J: TRBJ2-7; V: TRBV20-1; D: NA; CDR3: CSASGLVAEQYF; DNA: TGCAGTGCCTCCGGACTGGTCGCCGAGCAGTACTTC
size: few; J: TRBJ2-4; V: TRBV15; D: NA; CDR3: CATSGETSSWAKNIQYF; DNA: TGTGCCACCAGCGGGGAAACTAGTTCTTGGGCCAAAAACATTCAGTACTTC
size: NA; J: TRBJ2-6; V: TRBV6-1; D: TRBD1; CDR3: CASRGTGDLLGANVLTF; DNA: TGTGCCAGCCGAGGGACAGGGGATCTTCTGGGGGCCAACGTCCTGACTTTC